These 6 T cell receptor beta chains were sequenced from one sample in a study of cytomegalovirus exposure and HLA in healthy donors. PCR amplification relied on 60 Vbeta primers (plus 13 Jbeta primers). Generated by immunoSEQ multiplex PCR, the TCRdb table keeps only in-frame clones and is missing some. The sample records roughly 97,000 clones, roughly a tenth being singletons. The sequenced sample was PBMCs. The receptors originated from a man aged 35-49 years in good health and CMV-seropositive.

This clone was seen only once. The gene calls are TRBV27 and TRBJ2-1, with unresolved D. The CDR3 is 19 amino acids. Germline CDR1 and CDR2: MNHEY and SMNVEV (reference sequence). The germline V and J ends were trimmed by 7 bases and 0 bases, with 25 bases remaining between them. CDR3 region: CASNWSWKPGSSSYNEQFF. The CDR3 coding sequence is TGTGCCAGCAATTGGTCATGGAAACCAGGTTCGAGCTCCTACAATGAGCAGTTCTTC.

This chain connects TRBV5-4 to TRBJ2-1, with 9 nucleotides matching TRBD2. The CDR3 has 15 amino acids. The germline CDR1 and CDR2 sequences are SGHNT and YYREEE (reference sequence). The J segment lost 3 bases and the V segment lost 5 bases, leaving 6 bases of the junction unmatched. The CDR3 sequence is CASSTLAGDYNEQFF. The CDR3 nucleotides read TGTGCCAGCAGTACTTTAGCGGGAGACTACAATGAGCAGTTCTTC.

This clone was recorded a few times. The rearrangement joins TRBV28 to TRBJ1-4, with TRBD1 matching 7 bases. The CDR3 loop spans 15 amino acids. V shed 5 bases and J 5 bases; nucleotides not matched to a gene: 8. Per germline, CDR1 MDHEN and CDR2 SYDVKM. In nucleotides, the CDR3 is TGTGCCAGCAGTCGTCGACAGGGCTCCAATGAAAAACTGTTTTTT. Encoded protein: CASSRRQGSNEKLFF.

This chain connects TRBV25-1 to TRBJ2-5, with 9 bases aligning to TRBD2. Germline loops: CDR1 MGHDK, CDR2 SYGVNS. This CDR3 comprises 15 residues. V trimming: 5 bases; J trimming: 4 bases; junction bases outside the gene matches: 8. CDR3 amino acids: CASSRSGSSGETQYF. The CDR3 region has the DNA TGTGCCAGCAGTCGTAGCGGGAGCAGTGGAGAGACCCAGTACTTC.

This clone was seen more than once but under ten times. This is likely a read error, given that the CDR3 carries no conserved phenylalanine or tryptophan at its end. This rearrangement joins TRBV29-1 to TRBJ1-2; D unresolved. The V gene's germline CDR1 is SQVTM and CDR2 ANQGSEA. This CDR3 region has 12 residues. Trimming shortened V by 6 bases and J by 3 bases, and 11 bases separated the two germline ends. CDR3 region: CSVPTLHYGYTV. The DNA for the CDR3 is TGCAGCGTGCCCACACTGCACTATGGCTACACCGTC.

The chain employs TRBV7-8 and TRBJ2-1, with 9 bases identical to TRBD1. V shed 3 bases and J 4 bases; nucleotides not matched to a gene: 4. Germline CDR1 reads SGHVS; CDR2 reads FQNEAQ. This CDR3 comprises 15 residues. DNA for the CDR3: TGTGCCAGCAGCTTCACCGGGACAGGGTACAATGAGCAGTTCTTC. Protein sequence: CASSFTGTGYNEQFF.